These 9 T cell receptor beta chains were all obtained from the same sample, sequenced in a study of glioma-infiltrating T cells after dendritic cell vaccination. Profiled with immunoSEQ multiplex PCR; TCRdb holds only in-frame clones, not every one. The sample gives roughly 60,000 clones, about 85% of which show up once; roughly 9% is in the top ten. Time point noted: after dendritic cell vaccination, including at tumor progression/relapse. The sample was blood, taken after dendritic cell vaccination. The receptors were sampled from a human donor with glioblastoma.

The CDR3 is CASSPSGGAYNEQFF. In DNA form, the CDR3 reads TGTGCCAGCAGCCCGAGCGGGGGAGCCTACAATGAGCAGTTCTTC. J is TRBJ2-1 and V is TRBV9; TRBD2 agrees at 8 bases. After removal of 4 bases from V and 2 bases from J, the junction contained 5 bases not matched to a gene. CDR3 length: 15 residues. The germline gives CDR1 SGDLS, CDR2 YYNGEE.

The V call is TRBV7-9, the J call TRBJ2-1, with TRBD1 matching over 12 bases. The ends lost 5 bases at V and 7 bases at J; junction bases unmatched: 6. Per germline, CDR1 SEHNR and CDR2 FQNEAQ (reference sequence). The CDR3 extends over 15 amino acids. CDR3 in amino acids: CASSRGTGGVNEQFF. The DNA of the CDR3 is TGTGCCAGCAGCAGGGGGACAGGGGGCGTGAATGAGCAGTTCTTC.

The chain carries TRBV15 and TRBJ1-2; no clear D gene. V was cut by 2 bases and J by 5 bases, with 6 bases left in between. Germline V gene sequence: CDR1 LNHNV, CDR2 YYDKDF (reference sequence). CDR3 length: 12 residues. CDR3 sequence: CATSRNHYGYTF. CDR3 DNA sequence: TGTGCCACCAGCAGAAATCATTATGGCTACACCTTC.

The chain joins TRBV5-1 to TRBJ2-3, with 10 bases aligning to TRBD1. The V gene end was trimmed by 0 bases and the J gene end by 3 bases; junction bases not matched to a gene: 1. CDR3 length: 15 residues. CDR1 is SGHRS and CDR2 is YFSETQ in the germline V gene. CDR3 loop: CASSLGGQGTDTQYF. DNA of the CDR3: TGCGCCAGCAGCTTGGGGGGACAGGGGACAGATACGCAGTATTTT.

J is TRBJ2-5 and V is TRBV7-2; possibly TRBD2 for D (6 bases). This CDR3 comprises 14 residues. CDR1 SGHTA and CDR2 FQGNSA come from the germline V gene. The V end lost 5 bases, the J end lost 1 base, and 11 bases lay between the germline ends. The DNA for the CDR3 is TGTGCCAGCAGCGGGGCGGGGCGCCAAGAGACCCAGTACTTC. Its protein is CASSGAGRQETQYF.

This clone was recorded once. The chain combines TRBV7-3 with TRBJ1-6; 7 bases align to TRBD1. Germline trimming cut 2 bases from V and 4 bases from J; bases unmatched to any gene: 5. The CDR3 runs to 16 residues. In germline, CDR1 is SGHTA, CDR2 FQGTGA. CDR3 sequence (DNA): TGTGCCAGCAGCTTAGGGACAGCCTCGTATAATTCACCCCTCCACTTT. Its protein is CASSLGTASYNSPLHF.

The chain has TRBV9 and TRBJ1-3; D not certain. The length of the CDR3 is 15 residues. Germline values: CDR1 SGDLS, CDR2 YYNGEE. Trimming took 2 bases from V and 0 from J, leaving 9 bases between them. The CDR3 DNA reads TGTGCCAGCAGCGTGGACGGGAACTCTGGAAACACCATATATTTT. Amino acids: CASSVDGNSGNTIYF.

This rearrangement joins TRBV10-2 to TRBJ1-5; 7 bases agree with TRBD1. CDR3 length equals 14 residues. V was clipped by 8 bases and J by 2 bases; unmatched bases: 6. Looked up from germline, CDR1 is WSHSY and CDR2 is SAAADI. CDR3 sequence: CASSLGTGNQPQHF. CDR3 DNA: TGCGCCAGCTCTCTCGGGACAGGCAATCAGCCCCAGCATTTT.

Points on this clone: A read error may produce the germline difference seen at one junction end. This chain links TRBV7-2 with TRBJ2-7; 8 nucleotides align to TRBD2. The CDR3 extends over 17 amino acids. Looked up from germline, CDR1 is SGHTA and CDR2 is FQGNSA. The CDR3 region has the DNA TGTGCCAGCAGCCTAGCATATGCGGGGGGCCTGACCTACGAGCAGTACTTC. Its protein is CASSLAYAGGLTYEQYF.